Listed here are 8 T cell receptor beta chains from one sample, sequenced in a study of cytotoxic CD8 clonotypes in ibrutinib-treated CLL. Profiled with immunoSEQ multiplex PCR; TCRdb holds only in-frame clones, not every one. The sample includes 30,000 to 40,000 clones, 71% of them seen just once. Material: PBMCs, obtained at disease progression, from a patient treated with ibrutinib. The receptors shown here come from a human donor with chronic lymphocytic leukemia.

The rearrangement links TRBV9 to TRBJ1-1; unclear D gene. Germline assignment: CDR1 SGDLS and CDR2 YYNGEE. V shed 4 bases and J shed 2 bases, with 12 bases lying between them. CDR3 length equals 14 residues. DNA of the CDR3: TGTGCCAGCAGCCCCATGCCGGGAAACACTGAAGCTTTCTTT. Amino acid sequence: CASSPMPGNTEAFF.

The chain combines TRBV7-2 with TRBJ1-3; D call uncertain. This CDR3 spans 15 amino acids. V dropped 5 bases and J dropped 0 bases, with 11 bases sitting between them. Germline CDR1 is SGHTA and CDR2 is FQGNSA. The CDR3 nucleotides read TGTGCCAGCAGCGCCGGACGGGTCTCTGGAAACACCATATATTTT. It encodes CASSAGRVSGNTIYF.

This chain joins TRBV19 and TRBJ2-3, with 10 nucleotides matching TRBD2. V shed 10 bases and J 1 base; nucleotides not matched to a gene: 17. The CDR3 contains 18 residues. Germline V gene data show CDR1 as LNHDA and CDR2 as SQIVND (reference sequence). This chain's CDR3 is CATRRERGGFLRTDTQYF. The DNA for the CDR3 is TGTGCCACCCGAAGGGAGCGGGGGGGCTTCTTGCGCACAGATACGCAGTATTTT.

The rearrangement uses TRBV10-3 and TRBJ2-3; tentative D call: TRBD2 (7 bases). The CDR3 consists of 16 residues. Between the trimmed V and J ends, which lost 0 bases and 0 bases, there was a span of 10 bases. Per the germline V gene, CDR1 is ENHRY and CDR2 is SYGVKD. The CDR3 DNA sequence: TGTGCCATCAGTGAGTCAGGGGGGGCCAGCACAGATACGCAGTATTTT. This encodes CAISESGGASTDTQYF.

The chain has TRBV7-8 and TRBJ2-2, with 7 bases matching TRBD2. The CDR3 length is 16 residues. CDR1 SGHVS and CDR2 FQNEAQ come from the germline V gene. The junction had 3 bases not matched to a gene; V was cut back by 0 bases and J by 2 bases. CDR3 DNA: TGTGCCAGCAGCTTAGCCAGCGGGGATAACACCGGGGAGCTGTTTTTT. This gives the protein CASSLASGDNTGELFF.

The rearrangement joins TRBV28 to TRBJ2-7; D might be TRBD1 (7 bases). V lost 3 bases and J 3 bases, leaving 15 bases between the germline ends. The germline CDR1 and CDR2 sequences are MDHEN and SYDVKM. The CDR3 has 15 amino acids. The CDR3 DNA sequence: TGTGCCAGCAGTTTGGGCGGGCAGGGGGGCTACGAGCAGTACTTC. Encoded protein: CASSLGGQGGYEQYF.

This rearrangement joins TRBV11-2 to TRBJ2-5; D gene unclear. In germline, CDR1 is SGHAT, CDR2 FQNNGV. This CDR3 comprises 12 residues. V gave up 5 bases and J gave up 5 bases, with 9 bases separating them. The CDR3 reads CASSRILETQYF. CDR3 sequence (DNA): TGTGCCAGCAGCCGAATCCTCGAGACCCAGTACTTC.

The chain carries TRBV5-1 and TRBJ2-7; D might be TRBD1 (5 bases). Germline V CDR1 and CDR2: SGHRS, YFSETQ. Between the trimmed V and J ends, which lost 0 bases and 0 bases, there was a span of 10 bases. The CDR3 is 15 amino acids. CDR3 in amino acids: CASSLEDTRSYEQYF. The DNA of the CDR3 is TGCGCCAGCAGCTTGGAGGACACCCGCTCCTACGAGCAGTACTTC.